This T cell receptor beta chain is drawn from a study of a mutant IDH1 vaccine in newly diagnosed glioma. Looking at the study overall: Treatment recipients were roughly 62% male and around 40% female, and their mean age was around 40 years.

Clones were sequenced by immunoSEQ multiplex PCR, and TCRdb holds only the in-frame ones, with some missing. This table has some 38,000 clones, roughly 76% appearing once. Documented time point: week 23, last vaccination. What each vaccine dose contained was 300 ug of mutant IDH1 20-mer peptide, accompanied by topical imiquimod. The CDR3 spans 15 residues. CDR1 and CDR2 from the germline V gene are SGHTA and FQGNSA. Trimming took 6 bases from V and 7 from J; bases not matched to a gene: 9. The sample holds a few counts of this clone. Its antigen is currently unknown. The rearrangement uses TRBV7-2 and TRBJ1-6, with 7 bases identical to TRBD1. The sequences come from PBMCs, collected from a glioma patient whose treatment included an IDH1 peptide vaccine. This clonotype was obtained from a man aged 35-49 years with glioma. The CDR3 region has the DNA TGTGCCAGCAGGTCTCGGGACAGCAGGAATTCACCCCTCCACTTT. This translates into CASRSRDSRNSPLHF.